These 17 T cell receptor beta chains share one sample of origin, sequenced in a study of blood T cell repertoires in COVID-19. Generated by immunoSEQ multiplex PCR, the TCRdb table keeps only in-frame clones and is missing some. The sample holds about 150,000 clones, roughly three quarters seen once. Sequencing was performed on PBMCs or T cells enriched from blood (not recorded which). The receptors come from a woman between 45 and 60 years old who had recovered from COVID-19.

V usage is TRBV7-6 and J usage is TRBJ2-4; TRBD2 aligns across 10 bases. CDR1 is SGHVS, CDR2 FNYEAQ, per germline. J gave up 4 bases and V 5 bases, and 11 bases lay outside the gene matches. The CDR3 is 17 residues long. Here the CDR3 DNA reads TGTGCCAGCAGCACCGCTCGAACTAGCGGGGTTAAAAACATTCAGTACTTC. It encodes CASSTARTSGVKNIQYF. The full variable domain, with the rest looked up from reference TRBV7-6 and TRBJ2-4, is GAGVSQSPRYKVTKRGQDVALRCDPISGHVSLYWYRQALGQGPEFLTYFNYEAQQDKSGLPNDRFSAERPEGSISTLTIQRTEQRDSAMYRCASSTARTSGVKNIQYFGAGTRLSVL.

V is TRBV28 and J is TRBJ2-2, with 10 bases identical to TRBD1. With 4 bases clipped from V and 1 base from J, the junction kept 6 bases outside the gene matches. This CDR3 is built from 17 residues. Germline CDR1 MDHEN, CDR2 SYDVKM. The chain's CDR3 is CASSWDRGQVNTGELFF. The CDR3 DNA reads TGTGCCAGCAGTTGGGACAGGGGACAGGTGAACACCGGGGAGCTGTTTTTT.

This clone came up a few times. The chain combines TRBV12-3 or TRBV12-4 with TRBJ2-2; D is uncertain. This CDR3 spans 11 amino acids. The V end lost 7 bases, the J end lost 5 bases, and 5 bases lay between the germline ends. This CDR3 is CASKLTGELFF. The CDR3 coding sequence is TGTGCCAGCAAACTAACCGGGGAGCTGTTTTTT.

The CDR3 DNA is TGTGCCAGCACCGACATCATTGGTGAAAAACTGTTTTTT. Translated: CASTDIIGEKLFF. The chain employs TRBV7-8 and TRBJ1-4; D remains unclear. The germline V and J ends were trimmed by 7 bases and 7 bases, with 13 bases remaining between them. The CDR3 is 13 residues long. Germline assignment: CDR1 SGHVS and CDR2 FQNEAQ. Together with reference TRBV7-8 and TRBJ1-4, the CDR3 gives the full variable domain: GAGVSQSPRYKVAKRGQDVALRCDPISGHVSLFWYQQALGQGPEFLTYFQNEAQLDKSGLPSDRFFAERPEGSVSTLKIQRTQQEDSAVYLCASTDIIGEKLFFGSGTQLSVL.

J is TRBJ1-6 and V is TRBV12-3 or TRBV12-4; D is ambiguous. Between the trimmed V and J ends, which lost 5 bases and 8 bases, there was a span of 10 bases. This CDR3 is built from 13 residues. This CDR3 reads CASSPTLYSPLHF. CDR3 nucleotides: TGTGCCAGCAGTCCCACCCTATATTCACCCCTCCACTTT.

This rearrangement joins TRBV7-9 to TRBJ1-5, with 8 bases lining up with TRBD1. The CDR3 totals 16 residues. The V gene end was trimmed by 4 bases and the J gene end by 1 base; junction bases not matched to a gene: 6. Germline CDR1 reads SEHNR; CDR2 reads FQNEAQ (reference sequence). CDR3: CASSSSDRGSNQPQHF. CDR3 DNA: TGTGCCAGCAGCTCTAGCGACAGGGGAAGCAATCAGCCCCAGCATTTT.

This clone was seen once. The chain joins TRBV7-8 to TRBJ2-7, with 7 positions matching TRBD1. Germline assignment: CDR1 SGHVS and CDR2 FQNEAQ. Trimming removed 0 bases from V and 3 bases from J; junction bases left unmatched: 2. This CDR3 contains 14 residues. CDR3: CASSLAGTDYEQYV. DNA of the CDR3: TGTGCCAGCAGCTTAGCCGGGACAGACTACGAGCAGTACGTC.

This clone was observed a handful of times. V usage is TRBV27 and J usage is TRBJ1-4; the D gene is possibly TRBD1 (6 bases). The germline gives CDR1 MNHEY, CDR2 SMNVEV (reference sequence). V shed 8 bases and J shed 4 bases, with 11 bases lying between them. This CDR3 has 13 residues. The CDR3 loop reads CASSRQVNEKLFF. The CDR3 DNA is TGTGCCAGCTCGAGACAGGTTAATGAAAAACTGTTTTTT.

The J gene is TRBJ2-5, the V gene TRBV4-1; 7 bases agree with TRBD2. From germline, CDR1 is MGHRA and CDR2 YSYEKL. Losses at the gene ends were 4 bases for V and 4 bases for J; bases not matched to a gene: 12. The CDR3 has 16 residues. CDR3 in amino acids: CASSRPPGGSSETQYF. The CDR3 DNA reads TGCGCCAGCAGCCGCCCACCGGGGGGTTCCTCAGAGACCCAGTACTTC.

The gene calls are TRBV6-5 and TRBJ2-7, with 9 bases matching TRBD1. This CDR3 is 15 amino acids long. V shed 5 bases and J 0 bases; nucleotides not matched to a gene: 5. Germline V CDR1 and CDR2: MNHEY, SVGAGI. DNA for the CDR3: TGTGCCAGCAGTAAACAGACAGGGGGCTCCTACGAGCAGTACGTC. This codes for CASSKQTGGSYEQYV.

The chain's CDR3 is CATTPSRVGTEAFF. The CDR3 DNA reads as TGTGCCACCACCCCGTCGCGGGTTGGCACTGAAGCTTTCTTT. The J gene is TRBJ1-1, the V gene TRBV15, with D uncertain. CDR3 size: 14 residues. The germline gives CDR1 LNHNV, CDR2 YYDKDF (reference sequence). Deletions cut 7 bases from V and 4 bases from J, with 16 bases between.

The gene calls are TRBV18 and TRBJ1-1, with no clear D. V was cut by 6 bases and J by 1 base, with 9 bases left in between. This CDR3 is 13 amino acids long. The germline V gene has CDR1 KGHSH and CDR2 LQKENI. CDR3: CASSPDTNTEAFF. In nucleotides, the CDR3 is TGTGCCAGCTCCCCAGACACGAACACTGAAGCTTTCTTT.

The CDR3 loop is CASSLRQTGEQYV. CDR3 DNA sequence: TGTGCCAGCAGTTTAAGGCAGACGGGGGAGCAGTACGTC. V usage is TRBV28 and J usage is TRBJ2-7, with a possible D match to TRBD2 (5 bases). CDR1 MDHEN and CDR2 SYDVKM come from the germline V gene. Trimming shortened V by 2 bases and J by 7 bases, and 12 bases separated the two germline ends. This CDR3 contains 13 residues.

The chain joins TRBV9 to TRBJ2-1; 7 bases fit TRBD2. The germline V gene encodes CDR1 SGDLS and CDR2 YYNGEE. The CDR3 length is 16 residues. The V segment lost 0 bases and the J segment 9 bases; nucleotides outside the gene matches: 12. CDR3: CASSVDNDRDYSEQFF. CDR3 nucleotides: TGTGCCAGCAGCGTAGACAACGATCGGGACTATAGTGAGCAGTTCTTC.

V and J are TRBV5-6 and TRBJ1-2; D gene ambiguous. Trimming pared 4 bases from V and 2 bases from J, leaving 12 bases between. CDR1 is SGHDT, CDR2 YYEEEE, per germline. This CDR3 is built from 14 residues. Written as DNA, the CDR3 is TGTGCCAGCAGCGTAACCGGGAGCAACTATGGCTACACCTTC. Protein product: CASSVTGSNYGYTF.

In this sample, this clone turned up a few times. The chain carries TRBV25-1 and TRBJ2-1, with 10 bases matching TRBD2. Germline CDR1 reads MGHDK; CDR2 reads SYGVNS. After removal of 3 bases from V and 4 bases from J, the junction contained 12 bases not matched to a gene. The CDR3 is 18 amino acids. CDR3 in amino acids: CASSDLGALAGGYNEQFF. The CDR3 coding sequence is TGTGCCAGCAGTGATTTGGGCGCTTTAGCGGGGGGTTACAATGAGCAGTTCTTC. The whole variable domain, filled in from reference TRBV25-1 and TRBJ2-1, reads EADIYQTPRYLVIGTGKKITLECSQTMGHDKMYWYQQDPGMELHLIHYSYGVNSTEKGDLSSESTVSRIRTEHFPLTLESARPSHTSQYLCASSDLGALAGGYNEQFFGPGTRLTVL.

The genes are TRBV3-1 (or the pseudogene TRBV3-2) and TRBJ1-2; D gene uncertain. Per germline, CDR1 LGHDT and CDR2 YNNKEL (reference sequence). V was cut by 3 bases and J by 3 bases, with 8 bases left in between. The CDR3 is 13 amino acids. Here the CDR3 DNA reads TGTGCCAGCAGCCAGAGGAGTGACTATGGCTACACCTTC. This encodes CASSQRSDYGYTF.